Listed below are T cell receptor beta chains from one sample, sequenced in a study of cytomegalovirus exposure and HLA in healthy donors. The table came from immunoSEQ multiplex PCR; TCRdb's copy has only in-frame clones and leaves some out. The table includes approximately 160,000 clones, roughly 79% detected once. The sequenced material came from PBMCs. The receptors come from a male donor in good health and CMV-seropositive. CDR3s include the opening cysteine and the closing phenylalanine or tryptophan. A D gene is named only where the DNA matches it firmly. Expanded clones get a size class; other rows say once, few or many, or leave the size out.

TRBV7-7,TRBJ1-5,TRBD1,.,CASSLLGQGQVRDQPQHF,TGTGCTAGCAGCCTTCTCGGACAGGGCCAAGTTAGGGATCAGCCCCAGCATTTT
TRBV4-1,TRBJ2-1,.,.,CASSQDSSSYNEQFF,TGCGCCAGCAGCCAGGACTCCAGCTCCTACAATGAGCAGTTCTTC
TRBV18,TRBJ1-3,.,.,CASSPRASAPNSPSGNTIYF,TGTGCCAGCTCACCGAGGGCGAGTGCACCGAACTCCCCCTCTGGAAACACCATATATTTT
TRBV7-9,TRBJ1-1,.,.,CASSFLERSTEAFF,TGTGCCAGCAGCTTCCTCGAGAGAAGTACTGAAGCTTTCTTT
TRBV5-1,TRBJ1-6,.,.,CASSLSGADNSPLHF,TGCGCCAGCAGCTTAAGCGGGGCCGACAATTCACCCCTCCACTTT
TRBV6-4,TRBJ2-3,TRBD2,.,CASSVDSGGTDTQYF,TGTGCCAGCAGTGTCGACAGCGGGGGCACAGATACGCAGTATTTT
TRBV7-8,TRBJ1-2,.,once,CASSLGDSLASGYTF,TGTGCCAGCAGCTTGGGGGACTCGTTGGCTAGTGGCTACACCTTC
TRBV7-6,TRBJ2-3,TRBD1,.,CASSPGGLRGTDTQYF,TGTGCCAGCAGTCCAGGGGGCCTCAGGGGCACAGATACGCAGTATTTT
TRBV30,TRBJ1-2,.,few,CAWSVQRDYGYTF,TGTGCCTGGAGTGTACAGAGAGACTATGGCTACACCTTC
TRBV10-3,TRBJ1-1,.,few,CAITGKNTEAFF,TGTGCCATCACGGGAAAGAACACTGAAGCTTTCTTT
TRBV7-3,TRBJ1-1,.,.,CASSLTARGGMGDTEAFF,TGTGCCAGCAGCTTAACCGCCCGGGGGGGGATGGGGGACACTGAAGCTTTCTTT
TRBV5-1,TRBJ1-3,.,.,CASSLDGASGNTIYF,TGCGCCAGCAGCTTGGATGGGGCATCTGGAAACACCATATATTTT
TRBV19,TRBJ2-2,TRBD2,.,CASSIGGGAPGELFF,TGTGCCAGTAGTATTGGCGGGGGGGCCCCCGGGGAGCTGTTTTTT
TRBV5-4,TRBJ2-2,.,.,CASTTYTGELFF,TGTGCCAGCACCACATACACCGGGGAGCTGTTTTTT
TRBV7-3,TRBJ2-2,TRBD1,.,CASSLIARGLAGELFF,TGTGCCAGCAGCTTAATAGCCAGGGGGCTCGCCGGGGAGCTGTTTTTT
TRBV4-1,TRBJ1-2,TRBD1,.,CASSQEQGAVYGYTF,TGCGCCAGCAGCCAAGAACAGGGGGCGGTCTATGGCTACACCTTC
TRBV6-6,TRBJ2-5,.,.,CASSYDSVAQYF,TGTGCCAGCAGTTATGACTCGGTGGCCCAGTACTTC
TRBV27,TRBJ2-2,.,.,CASSHGNPNTGELFF,TGTGCCAGCAGTCACGGGAATCCGAACACCGGGGAGCTGTTTTTT
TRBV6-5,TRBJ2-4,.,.,CASSTAGAAKNIQYF,TGTGCCAGCAGTACCGCGGGGGCAGCCAAAAACATTCAGTACTTC
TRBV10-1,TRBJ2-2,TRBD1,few,CASSGGTGWPGELFF,TGCGCCAGCAGTGGCGGGACAGGGTGGCCCGGGGAGCTGTTTTTT
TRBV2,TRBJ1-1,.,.,CASSEQGVSTEAFF,TGTGCCAGCAGTGAACAAGGGGTAAGCACTGAAGCTTTCTTT
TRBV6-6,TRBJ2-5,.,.,CASSYSSGQETQYF,TGTGCCAGCAGTTACTCGAGCGGCCAAGAGACCCAGTACTTC
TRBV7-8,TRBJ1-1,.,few,CASSPGGTEAFF,TGTGCCAGCAGCCCCGGAGGTACTGAAGCTTTCTTT
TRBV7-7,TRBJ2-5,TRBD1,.,CASSLARGIETQYF,TGTGCTAGCAGCTTAGCCAGGGGGATCGAGACCCAGTACTTC
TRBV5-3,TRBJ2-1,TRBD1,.,CARSRRGQPLDHEQFF,TGTGCCAGAAGCCGCAGGGGACAGCCATTGGATCATGAGCAGTTCTTC
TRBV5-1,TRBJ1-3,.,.,CASSLEPMSSGNTIYF,TGCGCCAGCAGCTTGGAACCCATGAGCTCTGGAAACACCATATATTTT
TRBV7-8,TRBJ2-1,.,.,CASSSGYGEDNEQFF,TGTGCCAGCAGCTCCGGTTACGGGGAGGACAATGAGCAGTTCTTC
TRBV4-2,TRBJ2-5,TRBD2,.,CASSHLGTNQETQYF,TGTGCCAGCAGCCATCTCGGGACTAACCAAGAGACCCAGTACTTC
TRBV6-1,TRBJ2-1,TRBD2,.,CASSEGLSGGQSEQFF,TGTGCCAGCAGTGAAGGCCTTAGCGGGGGGCAGAGTGAGCAGTTCTTC
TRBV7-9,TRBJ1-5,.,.,CASSFQGNQPQHF,TGTGCCAGCAGCTTCCAGGGGAATCAGCCCCAGCATTTT
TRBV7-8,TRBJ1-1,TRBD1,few,CASSPDRGKAFF,TGTGCCAGCAGCCCGGACAGGGGTAAGGCTTTCTTT
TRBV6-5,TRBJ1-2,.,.,CASSYSSGNYGYTF,TGTGCCAGCAGTTACTCGTCAGGCAACTATGGCTACACCTTC
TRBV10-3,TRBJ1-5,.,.,CAIRSDSPTTQPQHF,TGTGCCATCAGATCGGACAGCCCAACTACTCAGCCCCAGCATTTT
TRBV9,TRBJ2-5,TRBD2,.,CASSLSGTSEYQETQYF,TGTGCCAGCAGCTTGAGCGGGACTAGCGAATACCAAGAGACCCAGTACTTC
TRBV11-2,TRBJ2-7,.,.,CASSLVASTWEQYF,TGTGCCAGCAGCTTAGTCGCTTCTACGTGGGAGCAGTACTTC
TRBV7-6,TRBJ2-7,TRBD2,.,CASSTRLAGDEQYF,TGTGCCAGCAGCACCCGACTAGCGGGGGACGAGCAGTACTTC
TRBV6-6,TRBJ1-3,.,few,CASSYSPEGGNTIYF,TGTGCCAGCAGTTACTCGCCGGAGGGAGGTAACACCATATATTTT
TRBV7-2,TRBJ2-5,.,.,CASSLGTTGETQYF,TGTGCCAGCAGCTTAGGTACGACTGGGGAGACCCAGTACTTC
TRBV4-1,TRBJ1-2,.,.,CASSQDLAAVANYGYTF,TGCGCCAGCAGCCAAGATCTGGCCGCCGTGGCTAACTATGGCTACACCTTC
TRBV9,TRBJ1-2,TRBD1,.,CASRGGTGDGYTF,TGTGCCAGCAGGGGTGGGACAGGGGACGGCTACACCTTC
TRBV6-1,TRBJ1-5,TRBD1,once,CASSGTGANQPQHF,TGTGCCAGCAGTGGGACAGGTGCAAATCAGCCCCAGCATTTT
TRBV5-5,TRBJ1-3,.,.,CASSLGSATGNTIYF,TGTGCCAGCAGCTTGGGGTCCGCTACCGGAAACACCATATATTTT
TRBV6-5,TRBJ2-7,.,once,CASSYSGQTPSYEQYF,TGTGCCAGCAGTTACTCGGGGCAGACTCCCTCCTACGAGCAGTACTTC
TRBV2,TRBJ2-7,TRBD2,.,CASSLTSGGAKEQYF,TGTGCCAGCAGCCTCACTAGCGGGGGGGCCAAGGAGCAGTACTTC
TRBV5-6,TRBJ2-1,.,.,CASSSGPLGNEQFF,TGTGCCAGCAGCTCGGGTCCACTGGGCAATGAGCAGTTCTTC
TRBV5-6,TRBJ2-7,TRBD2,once,CASSYLRGGPREQYF,TGTGCCAGCAGCTACCTACGGGGGGGCCCGCGCGAGCAGTACTTC
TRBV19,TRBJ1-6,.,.,CASSFKTYNSPLHF,TGTGCCAGTAGTTTCAAAACTTATAATTCACCCCTCCACTTT